The T cell receptor beta chain under discussion was sequenced for a study of blood T cell repertoires in COVID-19 (dated by TCRdb to 2019 to 2021). Regarding the complete study: Samples from collaborators originated in the United States, Italy and Spain and spanned both the acute and convalescent phases of COVID-19. The material from the prospective study consisted of cDNA or gDNA derived from T cells, B-cell-depleted T cells, or PBMCs. Subjects who had been exposed to COVID-19, were actively infected with it, or had recovered from it provided the deeply sampled blood TCRbeta repertoires that made up the dataset. A freely available public database, intended as a resource for researchers studying the immune response to SARS-CoV-2, is where the repertoires were released. Samples were obtained from the ongoing ImmuneRACE study (first 160 participants) and from over 1,000 subjects provided by 6 global collaborators. The sample metadata nearly always contained a de-identified subject ID, COVID-19 status, age in years and sex. HLA class I and class II types, where available, came from metadata supplied by the sample provider rather than from assay-based typing.

TCRbeta CDR3 regions were amplified from genomic DNA by means of the immunoSEQ Assay, a bias-controlled multiplex PCR. The paper's processing steps were these. The number of nucleated cells in each sample was estimated from the amplification of reference gene primers within the assay. Sequence reads were collapsed and filtered to measure the absolute abundance of every unique TCRbeta CDR3 rearrangement. For each sample, productive Simpson clonality was calculated as the square root of Simpson's diversity index across productive rearrangements. TCRdb holds this immuneACCESS table with in-frame rearrangements only. Some clones are missing; in checked studies, unresolved V genes explain under half, and the rest has no known cause. The DNA gave D and trimming, while V, J and clone size come from that table. This sample comprises under 30,000 clones, about 88% of them detected only once. Just under 20% of the sample goes to the ten largest clones.

Whole blood was collected in K2EDTA tubes by collaborating institutions according to the institutions' own protocols. For TCRbeta analysis, collaborator samples were shipped as frozen whole blood, as isolated PBMCs, or as DNA extracted from either sample type. There are 13 amino acids in the CDR3, from cysteine to phenylalanine inclusive. Left in the record is the CDR3 DNA by itself, 39 bases read in frame from the first base. Unmatched junction bases come to 13, with V trimmed by 5 bases and J by 13 bases. From a lookup of the germline V gene, CDR1 and CDR2 are SGHVS and FNYEAQ. General findings and caveats noted by the study authors: The quantity of clinical and demographic metadata differed by source and by participant and was supplied without curation.

Comments on this clone: Its antigen is currently not known. It has no much larger one-base neighbor in the sample; base qualities were not kept.

Input material: peripheral blood. This chain is built from TRBV7-6 and TRBJ1-2, with 7 central nucleotides matching TRBD1. The receptor's source is a human donor in a cohort sampled during active COVID-19. The nucleotide sequence is TGTGCCAGCAGCGAAACAATACAGGGGCCTTCCACCTTC. This translates into CASSETIQGPSTF.